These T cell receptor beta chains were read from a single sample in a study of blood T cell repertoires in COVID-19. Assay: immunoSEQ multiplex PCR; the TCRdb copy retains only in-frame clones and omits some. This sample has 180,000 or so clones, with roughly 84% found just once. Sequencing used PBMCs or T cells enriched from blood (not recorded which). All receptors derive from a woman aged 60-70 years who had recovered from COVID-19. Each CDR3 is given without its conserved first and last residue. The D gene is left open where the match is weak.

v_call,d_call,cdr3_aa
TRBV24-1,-,ATSESGRGNSPLH
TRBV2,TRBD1,ASRDSAGTGNSNQPQH
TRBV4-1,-,ASSQPTSSGNTIY
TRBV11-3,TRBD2,ASSFSSGGVETQY
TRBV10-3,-,AAHGKQSTDTQY
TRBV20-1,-,SASYGGPNTGELF
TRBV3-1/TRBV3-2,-,ASSHMGSDEQF
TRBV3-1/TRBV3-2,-,ASSQQGNSYEQY
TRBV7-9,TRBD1,ASSLLGQGSSYEQY
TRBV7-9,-,ASSRRVGLG
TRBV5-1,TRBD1,ASSPPSGTGAYEQY
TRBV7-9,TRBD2,ASSRIGGIKNIQY
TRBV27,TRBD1,ASSRSGGWDQPQH
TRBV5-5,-,ASSLGAGNQPQH
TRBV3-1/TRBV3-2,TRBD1,ASSQMGQGYEQY
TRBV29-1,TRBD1,SVDVQGAYGYT
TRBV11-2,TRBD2,ASRVWGGRFLGEQF
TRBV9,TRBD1,ASSVALSGTADGYT
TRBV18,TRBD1,ASSPGTGQDTEAF
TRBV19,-,ASSIGGRSYEQY
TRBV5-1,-,ASTLQPSNYGYT
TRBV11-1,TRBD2,ASSLGAGNEQF
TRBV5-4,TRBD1,ASSPVDRVGETQY
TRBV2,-,ASSDGQPQH
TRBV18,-,ASSPLGNTEAF